Listed here is a single TCR beta chain. This clonotype has a handful of counts. The target of this receptor is not known. Nothing much larger sits one base from this clone, and base qualities are not available. The sample originates from a study of early T cells in non-severe SARS-CoV-2 infection (dated by TCRdb to the early 2020s). About the full investigation: Because TCR sequencing was done on bulk RNA from unsorted whole blood, the alpha and beta chains could not be paired. The full study reports these points: Matching against VDJdb was skewed toward anti-spike CD8 responses, likely underestimated virus-specific expansions, and missed private and CD4 specificities.

A case-control design nested within a healthcare worker cohort in London, UK, was used, with weekly nasopharyngeal swab PCR tests and blood sampling performed. Between 23 and 31 March 2020, the week of the UK lockdown, healthcare workers were enrolled and then followed up weekly for as long as 16 weeks. Taken from cysteine to phenylalanine, the CDR3 has 17 residues. Only the CDR3 DNA stays, 51 bases, in frame from base 1. V lost 5 bases and J lost 5 bases; the stretch between them is 22 bases long. The germline V gene encodes CDR1 SGHVS and CDR2 FQNEAQ. The library relied on 5' RACE. Instrument on record: NextSeq 500. The TCR library protocol attached unique molecular identifiers to individual cDNA molecules to correct for sequencing error and PCR bias. TCR alpha and beta chains were both sequenced, and the abundances of alpha and beta sequences in each sample were closely correlated with each other. In the source study's methods: Decombinator V4 was used to annotate the V gene, J gene and CDR3 of the TCR sequences. TCRs were defined as expanded if a significant change between any two time points was detected under a Poisson model with p below 0.0001. TCR abundances were normalised to the total number of TCRs sequenced in each sample and reported as counts per million. TRAV1-2 paired with TRAJ12, TRAJ20 or TRAJ33 defined MAIT TCRs, while TRAV10 paired with TRAJ18 defined iNKT TCRs. VDJdb, accessed 1 November 2021, was searched for CMV, EBV and SARS-CoV-2 annotated TCRs, excluding TCRs annotated for multiple antigens. TCRdb ran its own pipeline on the public reads, namely fastp trimming at Q25 and MiXCR clone calling, and kept in-frame beta chains. CDR3 protein sequences are deduplicated, and each keeps its most common genes and DNA. What appears here as the V and J calls and clone size reflects TCRdb's work, not the paper's. The sample has about 69,000 distinct CDR3 sequences on record, approximately 9.5% of them singletons. Together, the top ten hold 4.5% to 6.5% of the sample.

The sample consisted of whole blood. The V gene is TRBV7-8 and the J gene is TRBJ1-5, and the D gene may be TRBD1, 5 bases matching. The receptor comes from an adult who was a healthcare worker with PCR-confirmed SARS-CoV-2 infection or an uninfected control (not recorded which). The DNA sequence is TGTGCCAGCAGCCCGCGCTTTGGGGGAATAGTCTATCAGCCCCAGCATTTT. Its translation is CASSPRFGGIVYQPQHF.